Only a few counts were recorded for the clone carrying this T cell receptor (beta chain). The record originates from a study of CD8+ T cells in alopecia areata. The CDR3 has 13 residues. CDR1 is SEHNR, CDR2 FQNEAQ, per germline (reference sequence). V was pared by 6 bases and J by 5 bases, with 6 bases of the junction left unmatched. TCR sequencing used cDNA made by reverse transcription of extracted RNA. Produced via immunoSEQ multiplex PCR; TCRdb's table is partial and in-frame only. Among about 180,000 clones, about 70% were seen once, and the ten largest hold more than 9.5%. The specimen was CD8+ T cells sorted from blood, collected at week 0. V is TRBV7-9 and J is TRBJ2-7; TRBD2 aligns across 8 bases. The sequence derives from a human donor with alopecia areata. DNA of the CDR3: TGTGCCAGCAGGTCGGGACTAGTCGACGAGCAGTACTTC. Translation gives CASRSGLVDEQYF.